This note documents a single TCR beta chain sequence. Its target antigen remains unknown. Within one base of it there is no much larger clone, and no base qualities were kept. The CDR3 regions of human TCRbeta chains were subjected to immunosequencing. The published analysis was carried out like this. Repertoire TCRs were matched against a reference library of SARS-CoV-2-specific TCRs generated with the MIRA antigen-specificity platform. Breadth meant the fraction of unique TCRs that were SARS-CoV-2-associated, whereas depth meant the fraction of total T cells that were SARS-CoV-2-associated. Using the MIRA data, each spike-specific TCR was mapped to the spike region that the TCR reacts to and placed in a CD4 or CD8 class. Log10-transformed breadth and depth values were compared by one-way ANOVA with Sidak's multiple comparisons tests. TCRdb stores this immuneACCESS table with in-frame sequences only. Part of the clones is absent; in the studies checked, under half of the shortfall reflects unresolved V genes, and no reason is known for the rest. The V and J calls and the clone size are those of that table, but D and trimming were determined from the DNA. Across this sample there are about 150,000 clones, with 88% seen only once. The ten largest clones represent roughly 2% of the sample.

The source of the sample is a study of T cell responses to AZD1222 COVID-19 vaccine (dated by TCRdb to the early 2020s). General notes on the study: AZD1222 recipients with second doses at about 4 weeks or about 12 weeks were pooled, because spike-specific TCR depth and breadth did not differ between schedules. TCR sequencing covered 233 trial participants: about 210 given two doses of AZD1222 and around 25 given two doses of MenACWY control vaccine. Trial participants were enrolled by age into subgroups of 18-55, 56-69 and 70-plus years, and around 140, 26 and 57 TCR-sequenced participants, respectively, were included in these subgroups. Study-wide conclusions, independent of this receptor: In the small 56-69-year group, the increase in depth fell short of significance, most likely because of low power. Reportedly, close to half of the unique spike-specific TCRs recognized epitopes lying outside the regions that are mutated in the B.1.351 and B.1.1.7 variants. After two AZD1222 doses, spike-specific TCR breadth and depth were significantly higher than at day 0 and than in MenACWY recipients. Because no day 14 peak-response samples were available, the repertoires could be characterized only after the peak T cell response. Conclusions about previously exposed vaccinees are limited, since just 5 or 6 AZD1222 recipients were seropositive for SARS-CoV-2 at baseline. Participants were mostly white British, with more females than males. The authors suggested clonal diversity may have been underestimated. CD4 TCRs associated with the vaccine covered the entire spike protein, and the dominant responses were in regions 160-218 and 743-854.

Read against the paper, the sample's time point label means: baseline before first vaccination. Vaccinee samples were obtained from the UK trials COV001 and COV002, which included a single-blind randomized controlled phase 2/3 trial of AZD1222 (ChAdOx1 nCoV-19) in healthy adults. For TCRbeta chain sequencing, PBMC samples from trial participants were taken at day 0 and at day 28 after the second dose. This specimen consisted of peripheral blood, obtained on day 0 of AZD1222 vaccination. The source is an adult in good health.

CDR3 reads: CASSQEDSTGANVLTF. DNA sequence: TGTGCCAGCAGCCAAGAGGACAGCACTGGGGCCAACGTCCTGACTTTC. The sequence links TRBV4-2 to TRBJ2-6; perhaps TRBD1 is the D gene, with 6 bases matching. The CDR3 runs 16 residues from the cysteine to the phenylalanine. Only the CDR3 region is kept as DNA, spanning 48 bases read in frame from base 1. V drops 0 bases and J drops 2 bases, leaving 8 bases in between. From a lookup of the germline V gene, CDR1 and CDR2 are LGHNA and YNFKEQ.